This T cell receptor (beta chain) was recorded in a study of blood T cell repertoires in COVID-19. Study background: From the United States, Italy and Spain came samples of acute and convalescent COVID-19. Sources were T cells, B-cell-depleted T cells, or PBMCs; the material itself was cDNA or gDNA.

There are 16 residues in the CDR3. The V gene's germline CDR1 is SGHNT and CDR2 YYREEE (reference sequence). V shed 3 bases, J shed 3 bases, and the junction held 8 bases outside the gene matches. Per the original data handling: Researchers report that nucleated cell counts were estimated from reference gene primer amplification. TCRdb's table, derived via immunoSEQ multiplex PCR, lists solely in-frame clones and lacks some. The D gene and trimming were derived from the DNA, and the V and J assignments and clone size from that table. The data show under 350,000 clones, with 83% seen just once and more than 8% held by the top ten.

Sample: peripheral blood. V is TRBV5-4 and J is TRBJ2-3; 9 bases map to TRBD2. This receptor was identified in a woman aged 50 to 60 who had recovered from COVID-19. The CDR3 is CASSSAVAGGTDTQYF. CDR3 nucleotides: TGTGCCAGCAGCTCGGCAGTGGCGGGGGGGACAGATACGCAGTATTTT.